The 24 T cell receptor beta chains below all came from one sample that was sequenced in a study of T cell responses to AZD1222 COVID-19 vaccine. Only in-frame clones appear in the TCRdb table, and some are missing; sequencing was by immunoSEQ multiplex PCR. The top ten hold 7.5% of the sample, which has roughly 120,000 clones, approximately 84% seen once. This specimen consisted of peripheral blood, obtained on day 0 of AZD1222 vaccination. These receptors were taken from an adult in good health.

The V gene is TRBV6-5, the J gene TRBJ1-5; TRBD1 matches at 8 bases. CDR1 and CDR2 (germline): MNHEY, SVGAGI. This CDR3 has 15 residues. Trimming took 6 bases from V and 4 from J; bases not matched to a gene: 8. CDR3 nucleotides: TGTGCCAGCAGCCCGGGGACAGGAGCGAATCAGCCCCAGCATTTT. Translated: CASSPGTGANQPQHF.

This clone was seen just once. The V gene is TRBV25-1, the J gene TRBJ1-1; TRBD1 matches 9 bases. Germline trimming cut 6 bases from V and 4 bases from J; bases unmatched to any gene: 0. The CDR3 is 12 residues long. The V gene's germline CDR1 is MGHDK and CDR2 SYGVNS. The CDR3 DNA follows: TGTGCCAGCAGGGACAGGGGCACTGAAGCTTTCTTT. It encodes CASRDRGTEAFF.

The sample holds a few counts of this clone. The gene calls are TRBV28 and TRBJ1-4; D not resolved. The ends were cut back, 6 bases at V and 11 bases at J, with 7 bases in the middle. The germline gives CDR1 MDHEN, CDR2 SYDVKM. The CDR3 is made up of 10 amino acids. CDR3 in amino acids: CASSRLKLFF. The CDR3 region has the DNA TGTGCCAGCAGCCGCCTTAAACTGTTTTTT.

The chain recombines TRBV5-6 with TRBJ1-6; D remains ambiguous. Trimming removed 1 base from V and 10 bases from J, with 12 bases in between. CDR1 is SGHDT and CDR2 is YYEEEE in the germline V gene. The CDR3 runs to 14 residues. The CDR3 DNA is TGTGCCAGCAGCTTGACCGACCGGGTCTCACCCCTCCACTTT. Translation gives CASSLTDRVSPLHF. Complete variable domain (other parts from reference TRBV5-6 and TRBJ1-6): DAGVTQSPTHLIKTRGQQVTLRCSPKSGHDTVSWYQQALGQGPQFIFQYYEEEERQRGNFPDRFSGHQFPNYSSELNVNALLLGDSALYLCASSLTDRVSPLHFGNGTRLTVT.

V and J are TRBV11-3 and TRBJ1-1, with 7 bases that match TRBD1. Germline lookup yields CDR1 SGHNT and CDR2 YENEEA. The CDR3 is 14 residues long. The J segment lost 5 bases and the V segment lost 2 bases, leaving 5 bases of the junction unmatched. This CDR3 reads CASSLKGAQTEAFF. As DNA, the CDR3 is TGTGCCAGCAGCTTAAAGGGGGCGCAAACTGAAGCTTTCTTT.

This clone appeared a single time. The chain couples TRBV5-1 to TRBJ1-3; D not resolved. The CDR3 is made up of 14 amino acids. Germline-derived CDR1 and CDR2 are SGHRS and YFSETQ. The V end lost 0 bases, the J end lost 4 bases, and 8 bases lay between the germline ends. In DNA, the CDR3 is TGCGCCAGCAGCTTGGAAGGTGGGGGAAACACCATATATTTT. Translated: CASSLEGGGNTIYF.

Details on this clone: The junction departs from the called germline gene at one end, perhaps through a read error. This sample includes further DNA sequences coding for the same CDR3. The CDR3 is CASSYSVQSGANVLTF. DNA for the CDR3: TGTGCTAGCAGTTACTCGGTGCAGTCTGGGGCCAACGTCCTGACTTTC. This chain joins TRBV6-5 and TRBJ2-6; D is unclear. The CDR3 is 16 amino acids. CDR1 and CDR2 (germline): MNHEY, SVGAGI.

The count of this clone is one. V usage is TRBV7-9 and J usage is TRBJ1-5; D unresolved. Germline CDR1 and CDR2: SEHNR and FQNEAQ (reference sequence). This CDR3 region has 15 residues. V lost 4 bases to trimming and J lost 0 bases, with 10 bases between them. This CDR3 reads CASSSEPYSNQPQHF. CDR3 nucleotide sequence: TGTGCCAGCAGCTCGGAGCCTTATAGCAATCAGCCCCAGCATTTT.

This clone showed up just a few times. The chain couples TRBV30 to TRBJ1-3, with D maybe TRBD1 (6 bases). The CDR3 length is 17 residues. Germline V gene lookup returns CDR1 GTSNPN and CDR2 SVGIG (reference sequence). V was shortened by 0 bases and J by 4 bases, with 19 bases between the two germline ends. The CDR3 sequence: CAWSVLSGPGVGNTIYF. CDR3 nucleotide sequence: TGTGCCTGGAGTGTATTATCCGGCCCAGGGGTAGGAAACACCATATATTTT.

The chain couples TRBV10-3 to TRBJ1-2; no definite D call. The CDR3 sequence is 18 residues long. The V and J ends lost 0 bases and 6 bases respectively, with 23 bases between them. The germline CDR1 and CDR2 sequences are ENHRY and SYGVKD. This chain's CDR3 is CAISESVISRRTWDGYTF. The CDR3 nucleotides are TGTGCCATCAGTGAGTCGGTAATTTCGCGGCGTACTTGGGATGGCTACACCTTC.

CDR3 residues: CASSWWGGASGNTIYF. As DNA, the CDR3 is TGTGCCAGCAGCTGGTGGGGAGGTGCCTCTGGAAACACCATATATTTT. The genes are TRBV5-8 and TRBJ1-3, with D hard to call. The CDR3 spans 16 residues. Germline V CDR1 and CDR2: SGHTS, YDEGEE. Between the trimmed V and J ends, which lost 3 bases and 0 bases, there was a span of 13 bases.

The chain combines TRBV27 with TRBJ2-1; 9 bases line up with TRBD2. CDR3 length: 21 residues. Germline lookup yields CDR1 MNHEY and CDR2 SMNVEV (reference sequence). V dropped 3 bases and J dropped 3; count of bases not matched to a gene: 21. CDR3 DNA sequence: TGTGCCAGCAGTTTCTCCCCCCCAGGGGGTTTAGCGGGGGTATTCTACAATGAGCAGTTCTTC. Its protein product is CASSFSPPGGLAGVFYNEQFF.

The chain is built from TRBV4-2 and TRBJ1-1; 8 bases line up with TRBD1. In germline, CDR1 is LGHNA, CDR2 YNFKEQ. The CDR3 loop spans 17 amino acids. The J segment lost 1 base and the V segment lost 3 bases, leaving 10 bases of the junction unmatched. The CDR3 region is CASSQAPQGARNTEAFF. DNA of the CDR3: TGTGCCAGCAGCCAGGCCCCTCAGGGGGCAAGGAACACTGAAGCTTTCTTT.

The chain carries TRBV3-1 (or the pseudogene TRBV3-2) and TRBJ1-5, with D tentatively TRBD1 (5 bases). This CDR3 spans 17 amino acids. Trimming removed 4 bases at V and 0 bases at J, with 16 bases between. The germline CDR1 and CDR2 sequences are LGHDT and YNNKEL (reference sequence). The CDR3 sequence: CASSPAGYGASNQPQHF. The CDR3 bases are TGTGCCAGCAGCCCGGCCGGGTACGGGGCTAGCAATCAGCCCCAGCATTTT.

The V call is TRBV9, the J call TRBJ1-2; TRBD1 matches 12 bases. The germline V gene encodes CDR1 SGDLS and CDR2 YYNGEE. Trimming at V came to 4 bases and at J to 2 bases, leaving 9 bases not matched to a gene. The length of the CDR3 is 17 residues. The CDR3 nucleotides read TGTGCCAGCAGCTTCCGGGACAGGGGGCTTTGGAACTATGGCTACACCTTC. Protein: CASSFRDRGLWNYGYTF.

The rearrangement joins TRBV29-1 to TRBJ2-5; D unclear. Germline V gene data show CDR1 as SQVTM and CDR2 as ANQGSEA. V was cut by 5 bases and J by 7 bases, with 8 bases left in between. The CDR3 runs to 10 residues. The CDR3 nucleotides read TGCAGCGTTAGAGCCGGGACCCAGTACTTC. This codes for CSVRAGTQYF. Combining the CDR3 with reference TRBV29-1 and TRBJ2-5 gives the whole variable domain SAVISQKPSRDICQRGTSLTIQCQVDSQVTMMFWYRQQPGQSLTLIATANQGSEATYESGFVIDKFPISRPNLTFSTLTVSNMSPEDSSIYLCSVRAGTQYFGPGTRLLVL.

The V gene is TRBV30, the J gene TRBJ2-7; D gene unclear. Trimming stripped 0 bases from V and 6 bases from J, with 30 bases between. CDR3 length: 19 amino acids. CDR1 and CDR2 from the germline V gene are GTSNPN and SVGIG (reference sequence). The CDR3 coding sequence is TGTGCCTGGAGTGTATACTACCCCCCACAGCGTGAAGTTCTTTCCGAGCAGTACTTC. Translated, it gives CAWSVYYPPQREVLSEQYF.

V gene TRBV28 combines with J gene TRBJ2-3, with 14 bases aligning to TRBD2. Germline loops: CDR1 MDHEN, CDR2 SYDVKM. J gave up 5 bases and V 5 bases, and 6 bases lay outside the gene matches. This CDR3 comprises 16 residues. CDR3 in amino acids: CASSRGLAGAIDTQYF. CDR3 nucleotides: TGTGCCAGCAGTCGGGGACTAGCGGGAGCGATAGATACGCAGTATTTT.

The rearrangement uses TRBV28 and TRBJ2-1; weak D call: TRBD2 (5 bases). CDR3 length equals 13 residues. V was trimmed by 2 bases and J by 6 bases, leaving 8 bases between them. Germline-derived CDR1 and CDR2 are MDHEN and SYDVKM. The CDR3 protein is CASSLGGRNEQFF. CDR3 coding DNA: TGTGCCAGCAGTTTAGGAGGACGCAATGAGCAGTTCTTC.

This rearrangement joins TRBV28 to TRBJ2-6; D unresolved. Germline-derived CDR1 and CDR2 are MDHEN and SYDVKM. This CDR3 is built from 14 residues. The V end lost 8 bases, the J end lost 0 bases, and 8 bases lay between the germline ends. The CDR3: CASPRSSGANVLTF. Written as DNA, the CDR3 is TGTGCCAGCCCCCGATCCTCTGGGGCCAACGTCCTGACTTTC.

The genes are TRBV10-1 and TRBJ2-4; no clear D. CDR1 WNHNN and CDR2 SYGVQD come from the germline V gene (reference sequence). This CDR3 contains 11 residues. CDR3 DNA: TGCGTAGGGCAGACCAAAAACATTCAGTACTTC. It translates to CVGQTKNIQYF.

V and J are TRBV2 and TRBJ1-6; D gene uncertain. The CDR3 consists of 14 residues. Trimming cost V 8 bases and J 0 bases, with 8 bases left between them. The germline V gene has CDR1 SNHLY and CDR2 FYNNEI. The DNA for the CDR3 is TGTGCCAGCGTCATGAGCTCCTATAATTCACCCCTCCACTTT. It encodes CASVMSSYNSPLHF.

This clone was detected only a few times. The chain couples TRBV4-1 to TRBJ1-5, with D tentatively TRBD1 (5 bases). V lost 0 bases, J lost 10 bases, and 16 bases lay in between. CDR3 size: 15 residues. Per the germline V gene, CDR1 is MGHRA and CDR2 is YSYEKL. The CDR3 sequence: CASSQDRGVGEPQHF. The CDR3 DNA is TGCGCCAGCAGCCAAGATCGAGGGGTAGGGGAACCCCAGCATTTT.

This rearrangement joins TRBV5-1 to TRBJ1-2, with 9 bases lining up with TRBD1. J was trimmed by 4 bases and V by 7 bases; bases with no gene match: 5. CDR3 length: 13 amino acids. Germline CDR1 reads SGHRS; CDR2 reads YFSETQ. The CDR3 coding sequence is TGCGCCAGCGGAACAGGGGGCACCTATGGCTACACCTTC. The encoded protein is CASGTGGTYGYTF.